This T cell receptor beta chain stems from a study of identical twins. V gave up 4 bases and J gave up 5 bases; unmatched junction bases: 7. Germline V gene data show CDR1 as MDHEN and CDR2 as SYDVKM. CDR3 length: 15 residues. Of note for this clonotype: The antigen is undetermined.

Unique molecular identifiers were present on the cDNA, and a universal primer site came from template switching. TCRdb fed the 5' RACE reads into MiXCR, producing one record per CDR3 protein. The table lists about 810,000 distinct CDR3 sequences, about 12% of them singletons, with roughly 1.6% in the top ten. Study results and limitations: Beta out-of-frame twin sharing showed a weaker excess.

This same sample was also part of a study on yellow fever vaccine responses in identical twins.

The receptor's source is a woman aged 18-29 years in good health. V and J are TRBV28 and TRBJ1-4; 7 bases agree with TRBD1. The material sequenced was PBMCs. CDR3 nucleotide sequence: TGTGCCAGCAGTTACCGGGACAGACCAAATGAAAAACTGTTTTTT. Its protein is CASSYRDRPNEKLFF.